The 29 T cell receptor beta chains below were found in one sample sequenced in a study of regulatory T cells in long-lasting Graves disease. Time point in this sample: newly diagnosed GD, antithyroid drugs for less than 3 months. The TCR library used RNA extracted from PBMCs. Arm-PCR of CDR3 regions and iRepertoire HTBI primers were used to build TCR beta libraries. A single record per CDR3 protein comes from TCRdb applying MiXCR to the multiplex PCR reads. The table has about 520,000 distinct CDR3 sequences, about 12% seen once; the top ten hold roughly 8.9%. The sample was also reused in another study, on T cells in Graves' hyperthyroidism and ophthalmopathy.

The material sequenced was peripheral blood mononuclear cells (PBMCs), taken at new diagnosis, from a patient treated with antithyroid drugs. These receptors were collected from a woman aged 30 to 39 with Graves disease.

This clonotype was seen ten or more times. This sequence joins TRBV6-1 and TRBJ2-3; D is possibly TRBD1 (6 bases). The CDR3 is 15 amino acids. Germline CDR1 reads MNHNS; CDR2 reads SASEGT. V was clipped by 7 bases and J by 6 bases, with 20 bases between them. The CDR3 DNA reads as TGTGCCAGCATCTTCACAGGGCGATTACGGGATACGCAGTATTTT. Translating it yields CASIFTGRLRDTQYF.

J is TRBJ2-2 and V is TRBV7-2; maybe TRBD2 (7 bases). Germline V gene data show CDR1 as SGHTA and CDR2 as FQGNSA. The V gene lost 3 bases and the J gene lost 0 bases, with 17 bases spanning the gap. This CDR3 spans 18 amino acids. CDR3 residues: CASSFQVGGGPNTGELFF. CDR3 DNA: TGTGCCAGCAGCTTTCAGGTCGGCGGGGGCCCGAACACCGGGGAGCTGTTTTTT. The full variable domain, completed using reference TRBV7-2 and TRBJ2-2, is GAGVSQSPSNKVTEKGKDVELRCDPISGHTALYWYRQSLGQGLEFLIYFQGNSAPDKSGLPSDRFSAERTGGSVSTLTIQRTQQEDSAVYLCASSFQVGGGPNTGELFFGEGSRLTVL.

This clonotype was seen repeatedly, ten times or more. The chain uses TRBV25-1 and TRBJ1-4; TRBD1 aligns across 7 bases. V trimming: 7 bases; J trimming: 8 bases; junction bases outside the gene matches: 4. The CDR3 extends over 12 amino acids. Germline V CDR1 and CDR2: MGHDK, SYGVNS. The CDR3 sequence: CASTRDSEKLFF. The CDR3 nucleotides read TGTGCCAGCACCCGGGACAGCGAAAAACTGTTTTTT.

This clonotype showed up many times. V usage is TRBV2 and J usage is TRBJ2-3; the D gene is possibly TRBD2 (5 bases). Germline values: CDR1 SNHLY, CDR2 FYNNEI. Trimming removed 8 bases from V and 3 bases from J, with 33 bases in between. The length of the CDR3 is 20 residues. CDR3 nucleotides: TGTGCCAGCCAGCCGGCCGGACTCGGCAATATCATATTTCAAACAGATACGCAGTATTTT. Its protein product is CASQPAGLGNIIFQTDTQYF.

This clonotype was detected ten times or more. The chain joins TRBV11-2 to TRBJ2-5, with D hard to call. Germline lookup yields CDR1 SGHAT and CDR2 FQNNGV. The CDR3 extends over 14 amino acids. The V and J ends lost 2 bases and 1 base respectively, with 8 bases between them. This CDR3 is CASSLSDLQETQYF. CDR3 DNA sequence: TGTGCCAGCAGCTTAAGCGATCTCCAAGAGACCCAGTACTTC.

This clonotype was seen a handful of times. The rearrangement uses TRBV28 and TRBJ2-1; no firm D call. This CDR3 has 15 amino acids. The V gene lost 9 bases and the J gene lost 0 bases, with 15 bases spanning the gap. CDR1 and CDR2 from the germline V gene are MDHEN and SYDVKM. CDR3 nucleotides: TGTGCCAGTTTGCCTGACCACAACTCCTACAATGAGCAGTTCTTC. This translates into CASLPDHNSYNEQFF.

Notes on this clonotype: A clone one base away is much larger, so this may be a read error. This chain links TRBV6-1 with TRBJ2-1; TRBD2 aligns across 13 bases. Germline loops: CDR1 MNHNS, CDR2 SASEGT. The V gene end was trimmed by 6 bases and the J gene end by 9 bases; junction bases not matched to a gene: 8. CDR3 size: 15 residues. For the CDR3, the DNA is TGTGCCAGCAGGCTCGGGACTAGCGGGAAAACTGAGCAGTTCTTC. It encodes CASRLGTSGKTEQFF.

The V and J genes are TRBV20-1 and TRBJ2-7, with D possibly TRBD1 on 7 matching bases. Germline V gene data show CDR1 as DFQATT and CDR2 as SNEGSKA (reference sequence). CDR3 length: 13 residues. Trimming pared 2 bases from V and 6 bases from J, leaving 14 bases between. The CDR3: CSARRRGPSEQYF. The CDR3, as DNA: TGCAGTGCTAGACGGAGGGGGCCCTCCGAGCAGTACTTC.

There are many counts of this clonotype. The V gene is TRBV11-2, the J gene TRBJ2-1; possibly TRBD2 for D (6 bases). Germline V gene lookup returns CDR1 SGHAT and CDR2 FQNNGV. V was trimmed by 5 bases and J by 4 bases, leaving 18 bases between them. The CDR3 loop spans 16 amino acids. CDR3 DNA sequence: TGTGCCAGCAGCGCCCGAGGACTATCTGGGTACAATGAGCAGTTCTTC. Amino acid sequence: CASSARGLSGYNEQFF.

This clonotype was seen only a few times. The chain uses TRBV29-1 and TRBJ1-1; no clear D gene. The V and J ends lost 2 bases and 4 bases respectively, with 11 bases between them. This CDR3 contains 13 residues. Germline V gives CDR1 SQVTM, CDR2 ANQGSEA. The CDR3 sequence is CSVESPFPTEAFF. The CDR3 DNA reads TGCAGCGTTGAATCCCCTTTTCCCACTGAAGCTTTCTTT. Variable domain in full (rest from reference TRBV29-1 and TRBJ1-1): SAVISQKPSRDICQRGTSLTIQCQVDSQVTMMFWYRQQPGQSLTLIATANQGSEATYESGFVIDKFPISRPNLTFSTLTVSNMSPEDSSIYLCSVESPFPTEAFFGQGTRLTVV.

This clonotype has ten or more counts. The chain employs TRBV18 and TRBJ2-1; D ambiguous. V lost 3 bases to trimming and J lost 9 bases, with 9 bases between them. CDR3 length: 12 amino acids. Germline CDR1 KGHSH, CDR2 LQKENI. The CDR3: CASSPVWGEQFF. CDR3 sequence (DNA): TGTGCCAGCTCACCGGTCTGGGGTGAGCAGTTCTTC.

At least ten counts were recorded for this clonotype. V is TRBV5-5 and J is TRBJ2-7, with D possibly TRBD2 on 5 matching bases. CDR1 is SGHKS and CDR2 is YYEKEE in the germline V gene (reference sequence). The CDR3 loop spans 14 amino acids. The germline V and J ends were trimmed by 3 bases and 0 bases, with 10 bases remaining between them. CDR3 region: CASSSPGDSYEQYF. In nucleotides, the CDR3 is TGTGCCAGCAGCTCGCCCGGGGACTCCTACGAGCAGTACTTC. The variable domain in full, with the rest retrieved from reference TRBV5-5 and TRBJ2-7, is DAGVTQSPTHLIKTRGQQVTLRCSPISGHKSVSWYQQVLGQGPQFIFQYYEKEERGRGNFPDRFSARQFPNYSSELNVNALLLGDSALYLCASSSPGDSYEQYFGPGTRLTVT.

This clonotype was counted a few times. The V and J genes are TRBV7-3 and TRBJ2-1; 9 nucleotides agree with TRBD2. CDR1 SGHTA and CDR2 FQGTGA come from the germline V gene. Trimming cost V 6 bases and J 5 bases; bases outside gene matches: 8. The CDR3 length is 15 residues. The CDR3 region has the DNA TGTGCCAGCAGTTCAATAGCGGGAGCTAACAATGAGCAGTTCTTC. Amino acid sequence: CASSSIAGANNEQFF. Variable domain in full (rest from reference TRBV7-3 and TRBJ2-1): GAGVSQTPSNKVTEKGKYVELRCDPISGHTALYWYRQSLGQGPEFLIYFQGTGAADDSGLPNDRFFAVRPEGSVSTLKIQRTERGDSAVYLCASSSIAGANNEQFFGPGTRLTVL.

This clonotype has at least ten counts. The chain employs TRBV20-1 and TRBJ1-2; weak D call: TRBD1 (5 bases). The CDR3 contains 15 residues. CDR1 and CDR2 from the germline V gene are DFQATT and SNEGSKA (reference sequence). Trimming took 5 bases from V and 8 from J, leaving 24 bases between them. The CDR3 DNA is TGCAGTGCTCGACCAGGGCGGGAGGGTCCTCAGGGCTACACCTTC. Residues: CSARPGREGPQGYTF.

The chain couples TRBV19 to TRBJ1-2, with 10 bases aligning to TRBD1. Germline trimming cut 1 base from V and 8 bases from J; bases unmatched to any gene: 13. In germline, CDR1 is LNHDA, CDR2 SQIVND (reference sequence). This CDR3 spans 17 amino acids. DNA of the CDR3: TGTGCCAGTAGTATAGGTCGACAGGGGGCGAATCTCTTCGGCTACACCTTC. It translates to CASSIGRQGANLFGYTF. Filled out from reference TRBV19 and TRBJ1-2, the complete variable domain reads DGGITQSPKYLFRKEGQNVTLSCEQNLNHDAMYWYRQDPGQGLRLIYYSQIVNDFQKGDIAEGYSVSREKKESFPLTVTSAQKNPTAFYLCASSIGRQGANLFGYTFGSGTRLTVV.

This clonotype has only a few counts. The CDR3 loop reads CASSLTDGVEAFF. The DNA for the CDR3 is TGTGCCAGCAGCTTGACGGACGGGGTTGAAGCTTTCTTT. The chain joins TRBV7-9 to TRBJ1-1; D not resolved. The length of the CDR3 is 13 residues. In germline, CDR1 is SEHNR, CDR2 FQNEAQ (reference sequence). V shed 3 bases and J shed 7 bases, with 12 bases lying between them.

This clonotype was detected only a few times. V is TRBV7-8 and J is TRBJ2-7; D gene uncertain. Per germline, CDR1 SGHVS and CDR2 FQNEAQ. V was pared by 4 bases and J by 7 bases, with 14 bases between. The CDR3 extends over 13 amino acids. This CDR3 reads CASSSLPLGEQYF. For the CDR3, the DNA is TGTGCCAGCAGCTCACTACCTTTGGGGGAGCAGTACTTC.

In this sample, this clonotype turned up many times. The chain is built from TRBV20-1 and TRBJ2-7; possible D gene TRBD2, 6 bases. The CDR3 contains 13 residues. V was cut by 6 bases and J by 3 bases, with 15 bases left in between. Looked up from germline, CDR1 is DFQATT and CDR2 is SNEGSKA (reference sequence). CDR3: CSASRSGVYEQYF. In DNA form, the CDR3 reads TGCAGTGCCTCTCGTAGCGGCGTCTACGAGCAGTACTTC.

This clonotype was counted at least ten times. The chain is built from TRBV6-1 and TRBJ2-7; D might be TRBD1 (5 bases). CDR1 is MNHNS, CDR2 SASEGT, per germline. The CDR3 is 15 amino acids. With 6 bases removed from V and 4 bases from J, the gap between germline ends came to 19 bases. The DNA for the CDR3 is TGTGCCAGCAGGGGCGGCAGGGCGGCGGATTACGAGCAGTACTTC. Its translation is CASRGGRAADYEQYF.

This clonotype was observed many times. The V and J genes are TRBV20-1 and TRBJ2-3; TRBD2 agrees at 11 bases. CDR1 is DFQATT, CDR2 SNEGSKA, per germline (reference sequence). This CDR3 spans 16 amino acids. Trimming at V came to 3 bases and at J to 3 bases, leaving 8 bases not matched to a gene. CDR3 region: CSASRLAGGQTDTQYF. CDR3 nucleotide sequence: TGCAGTGCTAGTAGGCTAGCGGGGGGACAAACAGATACGCAGTATTTT.

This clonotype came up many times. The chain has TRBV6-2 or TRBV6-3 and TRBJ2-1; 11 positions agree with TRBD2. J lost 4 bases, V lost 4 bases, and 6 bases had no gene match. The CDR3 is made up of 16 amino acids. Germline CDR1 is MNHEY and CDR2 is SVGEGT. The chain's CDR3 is CASSLDSGRAYNEQFF. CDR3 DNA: TGTGCCAGCAGTTTAGATAGCGGGAGGGCTTACAATGAGCAGTTCTTC.

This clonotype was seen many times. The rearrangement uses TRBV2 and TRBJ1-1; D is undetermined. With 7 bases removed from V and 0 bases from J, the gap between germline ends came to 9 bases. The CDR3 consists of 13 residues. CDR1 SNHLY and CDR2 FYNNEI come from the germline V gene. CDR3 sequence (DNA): TGTGCCAGCATAACGGAAGTGAACACTGAAGCTTTCTTT. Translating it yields CASITEVNTEAFF.

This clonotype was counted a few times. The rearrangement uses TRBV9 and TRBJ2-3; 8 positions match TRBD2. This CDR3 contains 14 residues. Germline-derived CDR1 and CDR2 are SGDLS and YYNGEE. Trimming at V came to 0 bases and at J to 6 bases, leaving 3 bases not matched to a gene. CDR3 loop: CASSVVSGVDTQYF. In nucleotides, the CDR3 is TGTGCCAGCAGCGTAGTTAGCGGGGTGGATACGCAGTATTTT.

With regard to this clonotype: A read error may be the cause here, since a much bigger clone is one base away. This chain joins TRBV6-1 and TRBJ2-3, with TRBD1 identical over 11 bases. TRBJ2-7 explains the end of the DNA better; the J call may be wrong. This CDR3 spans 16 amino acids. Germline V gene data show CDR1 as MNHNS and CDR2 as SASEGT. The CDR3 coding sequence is TGTGCCAGCACCGGGCCAGGGACAGGGGGTAACTACGTGCAGTACTTC. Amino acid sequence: CASTGPGTGGNYVQYF.

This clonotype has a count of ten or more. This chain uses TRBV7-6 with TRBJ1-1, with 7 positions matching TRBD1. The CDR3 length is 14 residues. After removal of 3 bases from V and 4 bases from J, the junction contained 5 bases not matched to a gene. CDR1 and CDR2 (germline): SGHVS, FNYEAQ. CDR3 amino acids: CASSFRGQLTEAFF. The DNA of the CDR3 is TGTGCCAGCAGCTTTCGGGGACAGCTCACTGAAGCTTTCTTT. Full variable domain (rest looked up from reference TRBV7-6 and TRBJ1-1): GAGVSQSPRYKVTKRGQDVALRCDPISGHVSLYWYRQALGQGPEFLTYFNYEAQQDKSGLPNDRFSAERPEGSISTLTIQRTEQRDSAMYRCASSFRGQLTEAFFGQGTRLTVV.

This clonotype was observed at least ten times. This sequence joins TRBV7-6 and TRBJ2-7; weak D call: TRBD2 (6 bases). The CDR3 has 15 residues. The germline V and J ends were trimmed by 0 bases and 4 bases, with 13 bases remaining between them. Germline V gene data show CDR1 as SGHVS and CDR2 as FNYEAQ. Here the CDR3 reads CASSLATGSVYEQYF. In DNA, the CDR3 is TGTGCCAGCAGCTTAGCGACCGGGAGTGTATACGAGCAGTACTTC.

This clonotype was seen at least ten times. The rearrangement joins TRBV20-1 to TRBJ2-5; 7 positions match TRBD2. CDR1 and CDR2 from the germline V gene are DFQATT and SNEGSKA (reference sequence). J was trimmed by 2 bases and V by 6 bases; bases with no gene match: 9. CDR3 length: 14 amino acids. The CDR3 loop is CSATLAVEQETQYF. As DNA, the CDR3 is TGCAGTGCCACTCTAGCGGTCGAGCAAGAGACCCAGTACTTC.

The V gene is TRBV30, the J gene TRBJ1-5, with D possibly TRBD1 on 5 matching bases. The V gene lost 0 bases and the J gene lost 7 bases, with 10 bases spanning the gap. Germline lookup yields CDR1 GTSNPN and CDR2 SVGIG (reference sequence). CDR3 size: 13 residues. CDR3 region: CAWSVARDQPQHF. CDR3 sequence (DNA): TGTGCCTGGAGTGTAGCCAGGGACCAGCCCCAGCATTTT. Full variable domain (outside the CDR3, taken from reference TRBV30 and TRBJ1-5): SQTIHQWPATLVQPVGSPLSLECTVEGTSNPNLYWYRQAAGRGLQLLFYSVGIGQISSEVPQNLSASRPQDRQFILSSKKLLLSDSGFYLCAWSVARDQPQHFGDGTRLSIL.

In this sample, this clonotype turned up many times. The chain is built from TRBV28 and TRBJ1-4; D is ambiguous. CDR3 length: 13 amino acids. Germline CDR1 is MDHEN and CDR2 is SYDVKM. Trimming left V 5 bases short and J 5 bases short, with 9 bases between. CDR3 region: CASSGVANEKLFF. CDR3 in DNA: TGTGCCAGCAGTGGGGTGGCGAATGAAAAACTGTTTTTT. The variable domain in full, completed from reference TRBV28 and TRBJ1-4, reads DVKVTQSSRYLVKRTGEKVFLECVQDMDHENMFWYRQDPGLGLRLIYFSYDVKMKEKGDIPEGYSVSREKKERFSLILESASTNQTSMYLCASSGVANEKLFFGSGTQLSVL.